The source of this T cell receptor beta chain is a study of molecular identifiers for immune sequencing clone quantification. Study outcomes and limitations: Reports indicate spiked Jurkat TCR RNA from one cell could be found among about 1 million naive cells. Barcode-sharing identical TCR molecules could underestimate highly expanded clone sizes.

As CD8+CD4-CCR7+CD45RA+ cells, naive CD8 T cells were sorted. A note on this clonotype: Antigen specificity is unknown.

Via MiXCR, TCRdb re-called the PCR reads, giving one row per CDR3 protein. The table shows about 40,000 distinct CDR3 sequences, with approximately 18% occurring only once. V trimming: 6 bases; J trimming: 14 bases; junction bases outside the gene matches: 6. CDR1 and CDR2 (germline): SQVTM, ANQGSEA. CDR3 size: 10 residues. The V and J genes are TRBV29-1 and TRBJ2-3; 9 bases align to TRBD1. The material sequenced was naive CD8+ T cells from blood, with Jurkat cell RNA spiked in. Subset of the sample: FACS-sorted CD8+CD4-CCR7+CD45RA+ naive T cells. This sequence was found in a human donor in good health. Some libraries in this study had Jurkat cell RNA spiked in. In DNA, the CDR3 is TGCAGCGTCGACCGGGACAGGGTGTATTTT. Translating gives CSVDRDRVYF.